This T cell receptor beta chain was captured in a study of blood T cell repertoires in COVID-19. Whole-study context: COVID-19 samples from acute and convalescent phases originated in the United States, Italy and Spain. In each case, the material was cDNA or gDNA derived from T cells, B-cell-depleted T cells, or PBMCs.

Original methodology: For nucleated cells, counts were estimated from reference gene primer amplification. Clones were read by immunoSEQ multiplex PCR, and TCRdb kept only the in-frame ones, dropping some. Clonal size and the V and J genes are those of that table, whereas D and trimming came from the DNA. The data show 130,000 to 150,000 clones, around nine tenths seen once. There are 14 residues in the CDR3. The germline gives CDR1 MDHEN, CDR2 SYDVKM. J gave up 4 bases and V 9 bases, and 11 bases lay outside the gene matches. This TCR came from a human donor in a cohort sampled during active COVID-19. The chain carries TRBV28 and TRBJ2-7; TRBD2 matches 8 bases. Material: peripheral blood. The CDR3 DNA sequence: TGTGCCAGTCGATCGGGAGGGTTCCAATACGAGCAGTACTTC. Protein sequence: CASRSGGFQYEQYF.